This T cell receptor beta chain was captured by sequencing in a study of T cells in Graves' hyperthyroidism and ophthalmopathy. The V end was cut by 0 bases, the J end by 6 bases, with 9 bases between. The germline V gene has CDR1 SGHDT and CDR2 YYEEEE. CDR3 length: 13 amino acids. Findings and caveats of the study: A model of 13 V-J features distinguished ophthalmopathy from stable hyperthyroidism. Prediction of ophthalmopathy progression came a median around 6 months pre-onset.

A 10 ml volume of fresh peripheral blood provided the PBMCs. Researchers took RNA transcripts and amplified the TCR beta CDR3 regions from them. Primed by the HTBI set, a first-round RT-PCR was run on the TCR CDR3. Using its own MiXCR run on the multiplex PCR reads, TCRdb lists one record per CDR3 protein. The repertoire holds around 600,000 distinct CDR3 sequences, 12% to 15% seen once, with roughly 7.7% in the top ten. This clonotype has a handful of counts. What it binds is unknown. Sequencing was performed on blood. The chain joins TRBV5-6 to TRBJ2-5; maybe TRBD2 (5 bases). This receptor was identified in a woman aged 18-30 years with Graves' ophthalmopathy. The CDR3 coding sequence is TGTGCCAGCAGCTTGGCCGTAGCGAAGACCCAGTACTTC. This codes for CASSLAVAKTQYF.